The 26 T cell receptor beta chains given below trace back to one sample, sequenced in a study of beta chain features in type 1 diabetes. Broader study findings: Type 1 diabetes patients showed a moderate but significant shortening of TCRB CDR3s in all four CD4+ subsets.

Their cognate antigens are unknown. Every isolated RNA sample was fully reverse transcribed, so sequencing captured expressed TCRB transcripts. This table comes from immunoSEQ multiplex PCR, and its TCRdb copy is limited to in-frame clones, with some not included. The sample gives around 140,000 clones, 9% of which show up once; around 0.7% is in the top ten. Material: central memory CD4+ T cells from blood. These receptors were obtained from a man in his thirties or forties with type 1 diabetes.

This clone has only a few counts. The chain couples TRBV30 to TRBJ2-3, with 9 bases lining up with TRBD2. Per germline, CDR1 GTSNPN and CDR2 SVGIG (reference sequence). Germline trimming cut 5 bases from V and 4 bases from J; bases unmatched to any gene: 4. This CDR3 is built from 13 residues. The CDR3 spells CAWGSGGPDTQYF. In nucleotides, the CDR3 is TGTGCCTGGGGGAGCGGGGGGCCAGATACGCAGTATTTT. The full variable domain, in which reference TRBV30 and TRBJ2-3 provide the parts outside the CDR3, is SQTIHQWPATLVQPVGSPLSLECTVEGTSNPNLYWYRQAAGRGLQLLFYSVGIGQISSEVPQNLSASRPQDRQFILSSKKLLLSDSGFYLCAWGSGGPDTQYFGPGTRLTVL.

This clone has more than one count but fewer than ten. This chain links TRBV28 with TRBJ2-3, with D hard to call. V lost 2 bases and J 8 bases, leaving 8 bases between the germline ends. The length of the CDR3 is 12 residues. The germline CDR1 and CDR2 sequences are MDHEN and SYDVKM. The CDR3 bases are TGTGCCAGCAGTTTAGCGGATGGTACGCAGTATTTT. Translation gives CASSLADGTQYF.

This clone was counted only a few times. This chain's CDR3 is CASSRQGAEETQYF. For the CDR3, the DNA is TGTGCCAGCAGCCGACAGGGGGCTGAGGAGACCCAGTACTTC. The V and J genes are TRBV5-4 and TRBJ2-5; 10 bases are a match to TRBD1. The CDR3 runs 14 residues. The junction had 5 bases not matched to a gene; V was cut back by 4 bases and J by 5 bases. Per the germline V gene, CDR1 is SGHNT and CDR2 is YYREEE (reference sequence). Combining the CDR3 with reference TRBV5-4 and TRBJ2-5 gives the whole variable domain ETGVTQSPTHLIKTRGQQVTLRCSSQSGHNTVSWYQQALGQGPQFIFQYYREEENGRGNFPPRFSGLQFPNYSSELNVNALELDDSALYLCASSRQGAEETQYFGPGTRLLVL.

This chain links TRBV11-1 with TRBJ2-4; D not certain. The V and J ends lost 5 bases and 3 bases respectively, with 11 bases between them. Germline V lookup: CDR1 SGHAT, CDR2 FQDESV (reference sequence). This CDR3 is 14 amino acids long. This chain's CDR3 is CASSDPGGKNIQYF. Written as DNA, the CDR3 is TGTGCCAGCAGCGATCCCGGCGGCAAAAACATTCAGTACTTC.

This clone occurred a few times. CDR3 DNA: TGTGCCAGCTCGTCCCTAGCGGGGGCCTACAATGAGCAGTTCTTC. Amino acids: CASSSLAGAYNEQFF. This rearrangement joins TRBV18 to TRBJ2-1; 10 bases fit TRBD2. The CDR3 length is 15 residues. Germline V gives CDR1 KGHSH, CDR2 LQKENI. The J segment lost 2 bases and the V segment lost 6 bases, leaving 4 bases of the junction unmatched. Filled out from reference TRBV18 and TRBJ2-1, the complete variable domain reads NAGVMQNPRHLVRRRGQEARLRCSPMKGHSHVYWYRQLPEEGLKFMVYLQKENIIDESGMPKERFSAEFPKEGPSILRIQQVVRGDSAAYFCASSSLAGAYNEQFFGPGTRLTVL.

The chain combines TRBV5-1 with TRBJ2-1; D gene uncertain. The CDR3 covers 13 residues. Germline assignment: CDR1 SGHRS and CDR2 YFSETQ. Trimming shortened V by 0 bases and J by 9 bases, and 10 bases separated the two germline ends. The CDR3 region is CASSLVSFSEQFF. The CDR3 region has the DNA TGCGCCAGCAGCTTGGTTAGCTTCTCTGAGCAGTTCTTC.

This clone has more than one count but fewer than ten. This chain uses TRBV18 with TRBJ1-5, with D tentatively TRBD1 (5 bases). The CDR3 covers 14 residues. Trimming cost V 6 bases and J 0 bases, with 9 bases left between them. Per germline, CDR1 KGHSH and CDR2 LQKENI. CDR3 sequence reads: CASSLQVSNQPQHF. The CDR3 DNA is TGTGCCAGCTCGCTACAGGTTAGCAATCAGCCCCAGCATTTT.

This chain joins TRBV18 and TRBJ1-2, with TRBD1 matching 7 bases. This CDR3 is 15 amino acids long. Unmatched junction bases numbered 13, after V lost 8 bases and J lost 4 bases. Germline CDR1 reads KGHSH; CDR2 reads LQKENI. CDR3 region: CASHQTLGQSYGYTF. CDR3 DNA: TGTGCCAGCCACCAAACATTGGGACAGAGCTATGGCTACACCTTC.

At least ten counts were recorded for this clone. The chain links TRBV28 to TRBJ1-2; D not certain. The CDR3 contains 14 residues. CDR1 and CDR2 (germline): MDHEN, SYDVKM. Trimming cost V 4 bases and J 0 bases, with 9 bases left between them. The CDR3 reads CASSSGTANYGYTF. CDR3 coding DNA: TGTGCCAGCAGTTCAGGCACAGCTAACTATGGCTACACCTTC.

This clone has just a few counts. The J gene is TRBJ2-1, the V gene TRBV7-3; tentatively, D is TRBD2 (5 bases). Trimming removed 2 bases from V and 5 bases from J, with 7 bases in between. The CDR3 is 13 amino acids. Germline loops: CDR1 SGHTA, CDR2 FQGTGA. CDR3 protein: CASSLGLDNEQFF. Written as DNA, the CDR3 is TGTGCCAGCAGCTTAGGACTCGACAATGAGCAGTTCTTC.

This clone was seen a few times. The rearrangement uses TRBV28 and TRBJ1-5, with TRBD1 identical over 8 bases. Trimming at V came to 7 bases and at J to 9 bases, leaving 11 bases not matched to a gene. The CDR3 sequence is 14 residues long. The germline V gene has CDR1 MDHEN and CDR2 SYDVKM. CDR3 amino acids: CASIHRTGSRPQHF. In DNA, the CDR3 is TGTGCCAGCATCCATAGGACAGGGTCGCGGCCCCAGCATTTT. The full variable domain, with the rest looked up from reference TRBV28 and TRBJ1-5, is DVKVTQSSRYLVKRTGEKVFLECVQDMDHENMFWYRQDPGLGLRLIYFSYDVKMKEKGDIPEGYSVSREKKERFSLILESASTNQTSMYLCASIHRTGSRPQHFGDGTRLSIL.

This chain links TRBV11-1 with TRBJ2-1; 7 nucleotides agree with TRBD1. The CDR3 covers 14 residues. Germline V gene sequence: CDR1 SGHAT, CDR2 FQDESV (reference sequence). V trimming: 5 bases; J trimming: 3 bases; junction bases outside the gene matches: 4. The chain's CDR3 is CASSQTGDYNEQFF. The DNA for the CDR3 is TGTGCCAGCAGCCAAACAGGGGACTACAATGAGCAGTTCTTC.

This clone was seen a few times. The chain employs TRBV29-1 and TRBJ1-2; a possible D gene is TRBD1 (5 bases). The CDR3 loop spans 11 amino acids. CDR1 is SQVTM and CDR2 is ANQGSEA in the germline V gene. Trimming removed 6 bases from V and 8 bases from J, with 13 bases in between. CDR3 loop: CSVSKGHGYTF. The CDR3 DNA reads TGCAGCGTCTCTAAGGGGCACGGCTACACCTTC.

V is TRBV25-1 and J is TRBJ1-1; D might be TRBD1 (6 bases). Trimming removed 4 bases at V and 11 bases at J, with 11 bases between. This CDR3 has 11 residues. Germline CDR1 is MGHDK and CDR2 is SYGVNS. The CDR3 here is CASSAGAHAFF. CDR3 bases: TGTGCCAGCAGTGCAGGGGCCCATGCTTTCTTT.

The gene calls are TRBV29-1 and TRBJ2-7; 10 bases agree with TRBD1. V lost 7 bases to trimming and J lost 7 bases; unmatched junction nucleotides: 7. The length of the CDR3 is 12 residues. CDR1 is SQVTM and CDR2 is ANQGSEA in the germline V gene. CDR3 sequence: CSGGQGLGEQYF. Written as DNA, the CDR3 is TGCAGCGGGGGACAGGGGCTCGGGGAGCAGTACTTC.

The sample holds a few counts of this clone. The V and J genes are TRBV10-3 and TRBJ1-2, with TRBD1 as a possible D gene (6 bases). Trimming shortened V by 3 bases and J by 4 bases, and 9 bases separated the two germline ends. Germline V gene data show CDR1 as ENHRY and CDR2 as SYGVKD. The CDR3 has 13 amino acids. The CDR3 sequence is CAISEQGPYGYTF. CDR3 in DNA: TGTGCCATCAGTGAACAGGGACCCTATGGCTACACCTTC.

This chain connects TRBV2 to TRBJ1-1, with D perhaps TRBD1 (6 bases). Germline V gene data show CDR1 as SNHLY and CDR2 as FYNNEI. V was shortened by 4 bases and J by 2 bases, with 8 bases between the two germline ends. This CDR3 region has 13 residues. The CDR3, as DNA: TGTGCCAGCAGTGTACAGGGAAACACTGAAGCTTTCTTT. Amino acid sequence: CASSVQGNTEAFF.

This clone was counted a few times. The gene calls are TRBV11-2 and TRBJ2-1; 14 bases are shared with TRBD2. CDR3 size: 16 residues. V lost 5 bases and J lost 5; bases outside the gene matches: 5. The germline gives CDR1 SGHAT, CDR2 FQNNGV. The CDR3 is CASSRTSGGSDNEQFF. In DNA form, the CDR3 reads TGTGCCAGCAGCCGGACTAGCGGGGGGTCTGACAATGAGCAGTTCTTC.

As for this clone: Other DNA sequences of this sample code for an identical CDR3. The chain recombines TRBV19 with TRBJ2-5; possible D gene TRBD1, 5 bases. The CDR3 runs to 13 residues. CDR1 LNHDA and CDR2 SQIVND come from the germline V gene (reference sequence). V dropped 5 bases and J dropped 2 bases, with 9 bases sitting between them. CDR3 sequence: CASSPTVQETQYF. The CDR3 coding sequence is TGTGCCAGTAGTCCGACAGTACAAGAGACCCAGTACTTC.

This clone was detected only a few times. V gene TRBV9 combines with J gene TRBJ2-3, with 7 bases lining up with TRBD2. J lost 0 bases, V lost 4 bases, and 5 bases had no gene match. This CDR3 is built from 15 residues. Per the germline V gene, CDR1 is SGDLS and CDR2 is YYNGEE. In DNA form, the CDR3 reads TGTGCCAGCAGCCGGAGCGGGATCAGCACAGATACGCAGTATTTT. Residues: CASSRSGISTDTQYF.

The CDR3 here is CASRARGKSTGELFF. The DNA for the CDR3 is TGTGCCAGCAGGGCCAGGGGGAAAAGCACCGGGGAGCTGTTTTTT. The rearrangement joins TRBV28 to TRBJ2-2; 7 bases fit TRBD1. The CDR3 is 15 amino acids. Germline values: CDR1 MDHEN, CDR2 SYDVKM. V dropped 6 bases and J dropped 4; count of bases not matched to a gene: 8.

The J gene is TRBJ2-2, the V gene TRBV11-1; 11 bases are shared with TRBD1. Trimming at V came to 2 bases and at J to 3 bases, leaving 5 bases not matched to a gene. Germline values: CDR1 SGHAT, CDR2 FQDESV (reference sequence). The CDR3 is 17 residues long. Written as DNA, the CDR3 is TGTGCCAGCAGCTTAATTAGGGGACAGGGGGACACCGGGGAGCTGTTTTTT. It yields the protein CASSLIRGQGDTGELFF.

A note on this clone: This same CDR3 is encoded by further DNA sequences in the sample. The CDR3 region has the DNA TGTGCCACCAGCAGGGACAGGGGGCGCGAAAAACTGTTTTTT. This sequence encodes CATSRDRGREKLFF. The chain recombines TRBV15 with TRBJ1-4, with TRBD1 matching 11 bases. V dropped 3 bases and J dropped 8; count of bases not matched to a gene: 2. The CDR3 covers 14 residues. CDR1 LNHNV and CDR2 YYDKDF come from the germline V gene (reference sequence). The whole variable domain, remainder taken from reference TRBV15 and TRBJ1-4, is DAMVIQNPRYQVTQFGKPVTLSCSQTLNHNVMYWYQQKSSQAPKLLFHYYDKDFNNEADTPDNFQSRRPNTSFCFLDIRSPGLGDTAMYLCATSRDRGREKLFFGSGTQLSVL.

This clone was detected only a few times. The chain combines TRBV28 with TRBJ2-7; 9 bases align to TRBD1. The trim removed 7 bases at V and 4 bases at J, leaving 8 bases unmatched. CDR1 and CDR2 (germline): MDHEN, SYDVKM. This CDR3 is 14 amino acids long. CDR3 sequence reads: CASISGQGSYEQYF. Here the CDR3 DNA reads TGTGCCAGCATCTCGGGACAGGGTTCATACGAGCAGTACTTC. The full variable domain, rest sourced from reference TRBV28 and TRBJ2-7, is DVKVTQSSRYLVKRTGEKVFLECVQDMDHENMFWYRQDPGLGLRLIYFSYDVKMKEKGDIPEGYSVSREKKERFSLILESASTNQTSMYLCASISGQGSYEQYFGPGTRLTVT.

For this clone: Other nucleotide sequences from this sample produce the same CDR3. The chain has TRBV11-2 and TRBJ2-3, with TRBD2 as a possible D gene (5 bases). The CDR3 has 12 residues. Trimming removed 4 bases from V and 5 bases from J, with 7 bases in between. Germline V lookup: CDR1 SGHAT, CDR2 FQNNGV. CDR3 sequence: CASSSRGDTQYF. Written as DNA, the CDR3 is TGTGCCAGCAGCTCCCGGGGAGATACGCAGTATTTT.

V usage is TRBV18 and J usage is TRBJ2-7; D possibly corresponds to TRBD1 (6 bases). The CDR3 is 15 residues long. Trimming removed 6 bases from V and 2 bases from J, with 17 bases in between. Per germline, CDR1 KGHSH and CDR2 LQKENI. The CDR3 DNA reads as TGTGCCAGCTCCGCAGCGAGGGGGTGGACCTACGAGCAGTACTTC. It is translated as CASSAARGWTYEQYF.